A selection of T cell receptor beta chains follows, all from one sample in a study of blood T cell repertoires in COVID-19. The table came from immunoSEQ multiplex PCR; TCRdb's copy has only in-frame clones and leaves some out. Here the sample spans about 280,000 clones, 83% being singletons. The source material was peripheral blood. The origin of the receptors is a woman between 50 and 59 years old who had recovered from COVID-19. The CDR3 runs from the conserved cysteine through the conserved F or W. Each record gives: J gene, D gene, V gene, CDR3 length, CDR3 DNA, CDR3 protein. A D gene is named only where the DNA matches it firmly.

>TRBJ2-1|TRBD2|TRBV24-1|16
TGTGCCACCAGTGACGCCGGGACTAGCATACACAATGAGCAGTTCTTC
CATSDAGTSIHNEQFF
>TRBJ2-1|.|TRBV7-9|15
TGTGCCAGCAGCTCTAGCTGGTATTCCTACAATGAGCAGTTCTTC
CASSSSWYSYNEQFF
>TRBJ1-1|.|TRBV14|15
TGTGCCAGCAGCCAAGGGTACAGGCCGAACACTGAAGCTTTCTTT
CASSQGYRPNTEAFF
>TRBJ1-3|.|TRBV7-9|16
TGTGCCAGCAGCCCTGACAGTCAAGGCTCTGGAAACACCATATATTTT
CASSPDSQGSGNTIYF
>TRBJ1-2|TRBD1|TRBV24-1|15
TGTGCCACCAGTCCCGGGGACAGGGAGATATACGGCTACACCTTC
CATSPGDREIYGYTF
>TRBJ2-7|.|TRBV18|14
TGTGCCAGCTCACCATACAGCAAAACCTACGAGCAGTACTTC
CASSPYSKTYEQYF
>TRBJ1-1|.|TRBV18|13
TGTGCCAGCTCAAGCGGACGGAACACTGAAGCTTTCTTT
CASSSGRNTEAFF
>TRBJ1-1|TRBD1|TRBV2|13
TGTGCCAGCAGGGGGACAGGGGGCTCCTTGGCTTTCTTT
CASRGTGGSLAFF
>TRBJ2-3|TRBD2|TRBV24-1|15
TGTGCCACCAGTGCTAGCGGGAGCCCCTCAGATACGCAGTATTTT
CATSASGSPSDTQYF
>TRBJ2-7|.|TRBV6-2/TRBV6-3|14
TGTGCCAGCAGTTACACTCTCCAGGGGTACGAGCAGTACTTC
CASSYTLQGYEQYF
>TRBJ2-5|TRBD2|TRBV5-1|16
TGCGCCAGCAGCCCGGGACTAGCGGGGGGTCAAGAGACCCAGTACTTC
CASSPGLAGGQETQYF
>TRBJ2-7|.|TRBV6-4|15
TGTGCCAGCAGTGACCCTAGTGGAGGGGACTACGAGCAGTACTTC
CASSDPSGGDYEQYF
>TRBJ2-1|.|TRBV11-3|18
TGTGCCAGCAGCTTAGATCAAGGCGGGAGTGAACTAAGGGGGGAGCAGTTCTTC
CASSLDQGGSELRGEQFF
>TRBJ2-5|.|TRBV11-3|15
TGTGCCAGCAGCTCCTCGCCGATGGCCGGGGAGACCCAGTACTTC
CASSSSPMAGETQYF
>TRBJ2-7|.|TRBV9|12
TGTGCCAGCAGCCCTAGCTCCTACGAGCAGTACTTC
CASSPSSYEQYF